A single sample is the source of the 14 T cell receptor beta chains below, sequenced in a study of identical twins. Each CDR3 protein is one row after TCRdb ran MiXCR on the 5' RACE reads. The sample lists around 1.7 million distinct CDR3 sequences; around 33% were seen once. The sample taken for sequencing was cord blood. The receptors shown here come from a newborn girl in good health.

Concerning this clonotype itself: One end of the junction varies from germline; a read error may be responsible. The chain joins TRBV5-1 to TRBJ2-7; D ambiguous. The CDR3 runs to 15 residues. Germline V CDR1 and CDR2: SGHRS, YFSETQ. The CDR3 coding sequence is TGCGCCAGCGGCTTGTGGGCAGGTCCATCCTACGAGCAGTACTTC. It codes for CASGLWAGPSYEQYF.

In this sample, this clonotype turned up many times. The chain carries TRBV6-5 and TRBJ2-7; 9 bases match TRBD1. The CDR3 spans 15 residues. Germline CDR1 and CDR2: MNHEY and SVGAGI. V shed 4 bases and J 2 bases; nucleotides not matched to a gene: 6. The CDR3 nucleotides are TGTGCCAGCAGTTGGCTCCGGGACAGGGCCTACGAGCAGTACTTC. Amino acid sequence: CASSWLRDRAYEQYF.

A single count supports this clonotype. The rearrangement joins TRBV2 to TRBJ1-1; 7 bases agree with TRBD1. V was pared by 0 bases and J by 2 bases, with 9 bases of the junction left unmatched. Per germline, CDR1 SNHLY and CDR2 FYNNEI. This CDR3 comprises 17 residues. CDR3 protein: CASSEARTGDFNTEAFF. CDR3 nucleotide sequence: TGTGCCAGCAGTGAAGCGCGGACAGGAGATTTTAACACTGAAGCTTTCTTT.

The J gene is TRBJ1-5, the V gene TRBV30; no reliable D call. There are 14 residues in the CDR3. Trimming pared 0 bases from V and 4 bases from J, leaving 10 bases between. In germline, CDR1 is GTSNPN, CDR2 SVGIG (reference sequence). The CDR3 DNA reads TGTGCCTGGAGTGTACATCTGGGAAATCAGCCCCAGCATTTT. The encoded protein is CAWSVHLGNQPQHF.

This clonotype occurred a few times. The CDR3 loop reads CASSHLEAGGGNEQFF. The CDR3 DNA is TGTGCCAGCAGTCACCTAGAAGCGGGTGGCGGGAATGAGCAGTTCTTC. The rearrangement links TRBV6-6 to TRBJ2-1; D is perhaps TRBD2 (6 bases). From germline, CDR1 is MNHNY and CDR2 SVGAGI (reference sequence). This CDR3 region has 16 residues. Trimming stripped 5 bases from V and 7 bases from J, with 21 bases between.

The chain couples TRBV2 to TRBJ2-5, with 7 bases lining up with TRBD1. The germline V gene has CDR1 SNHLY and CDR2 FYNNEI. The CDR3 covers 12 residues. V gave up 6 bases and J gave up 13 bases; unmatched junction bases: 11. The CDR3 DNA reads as TGTGCCAGCAGAGAAAGCCCGGGACAGTCGTACTTC. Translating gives CASRESPGQSYF. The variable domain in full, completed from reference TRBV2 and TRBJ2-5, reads EPEVTQTPSHQVTQMGQEVILRCVPISNHLYFYWYRQILGQKVEFLVSFYNNEISEKSEIFDDQFSVERPDGSNFTLKIRSTKLEDSAMYFCASRESPGQSYFGPGTRLLVL.

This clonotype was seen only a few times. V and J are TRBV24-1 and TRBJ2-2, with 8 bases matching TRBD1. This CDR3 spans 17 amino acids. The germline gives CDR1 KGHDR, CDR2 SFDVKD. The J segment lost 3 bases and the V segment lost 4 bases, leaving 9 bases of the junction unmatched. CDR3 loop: CATSDTGQGWDTGELFF. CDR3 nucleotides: TGTGCCACCAGTGACACAGGACAGGGTTGGGACACCGGGGAGCTGTTTTTT.

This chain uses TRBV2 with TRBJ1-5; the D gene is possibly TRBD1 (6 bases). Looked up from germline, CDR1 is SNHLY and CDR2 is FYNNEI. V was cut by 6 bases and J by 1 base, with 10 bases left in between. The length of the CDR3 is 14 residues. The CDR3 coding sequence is TGTGCCAGCAGAGACACAGGGAGCAATCAGCCCCAGCATTTT. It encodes CASRDTGSNQPQHF.

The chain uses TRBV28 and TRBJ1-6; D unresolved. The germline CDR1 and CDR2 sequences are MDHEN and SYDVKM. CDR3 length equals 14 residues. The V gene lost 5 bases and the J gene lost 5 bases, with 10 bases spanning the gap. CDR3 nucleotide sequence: TGTGCCAGCAGTCGGGCAGGCGATAATTCACCCCTCCACTTT. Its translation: CASSRAGDNSPLHF.

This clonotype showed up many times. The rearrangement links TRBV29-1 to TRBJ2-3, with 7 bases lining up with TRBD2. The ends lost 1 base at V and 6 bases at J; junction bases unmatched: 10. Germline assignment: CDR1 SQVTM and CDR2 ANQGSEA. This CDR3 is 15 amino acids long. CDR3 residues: CSVEGTSSDRDTQYF. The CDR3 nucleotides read TGCAGCGTTGAAGGGACTAGTAGTGATCGGGATACGCAGTATTTT.

The CDR3 DNA sequence: TGTGCCTGGAGTGTGGGCTTCGGCAATCAGCCCCAGCATTTT. Its translation is CAWSVGFGNQPQHF. The genes are TRBV30 and TRBJ1-5, with D unresolved. Germline V gene data show CDR1 as GTSNPN and CDR2 as SVGIG (reference sequence). Trimming pared 0 bases from V and 2 bases from J, leaving 8 bases between. There are 14 residues in the CDR3.

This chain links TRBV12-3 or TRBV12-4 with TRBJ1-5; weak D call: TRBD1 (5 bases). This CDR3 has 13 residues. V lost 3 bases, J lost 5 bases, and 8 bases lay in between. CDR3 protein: CASSLGVHQPQHF. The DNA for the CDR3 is TGTGCCAGCAGTTTGGGGGTACATCAGCCCCAGCATTTT.

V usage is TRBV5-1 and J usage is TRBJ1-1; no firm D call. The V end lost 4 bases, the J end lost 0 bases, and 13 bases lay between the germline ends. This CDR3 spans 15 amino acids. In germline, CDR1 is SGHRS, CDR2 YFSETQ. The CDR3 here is CASSGQVGMNTEAFF. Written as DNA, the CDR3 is TGCGCCAGCAGCGGCCAGGTCGGGATGAACACTGAAGCTTTCTTT. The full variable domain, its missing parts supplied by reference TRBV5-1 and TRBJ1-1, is KAGVTQTPRYLIKTRGQQVTLSCSPISGHRSVSWYQQTPGQGLQFLFEYFSETQRNKGNFPGRFSGRQFSNSRSEMNVSTLELGDSALYLCASSGQVGMNTEAFFGQGTRLTVV.

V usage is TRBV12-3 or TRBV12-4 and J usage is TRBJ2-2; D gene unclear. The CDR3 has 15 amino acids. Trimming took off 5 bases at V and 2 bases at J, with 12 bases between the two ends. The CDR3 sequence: CASSRPGRNTGELFF. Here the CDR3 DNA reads TGTGCCAGCAGTCGCCCGGGTCGAAACACCGGGGAGCTGTTTTTT.